Below, one TCR beta chain is given with its context. This sample is part of a study of blood T cells in healthy people across ages. Using a J-beta primer mix together with a sample-barcoded 5' primer, a second PCR was run for about 6 to 11 cycles. With 12 random nucleotides, a template-switch adaptor tagged each individual cDNA molecule. Via MiXCR, TCRdb re-called the 5' RACE reads, giving one row per CDR3 protein. The table lists some 930,000 distinct CDR3 sequences, almost 30% of them singletons. The junction had 7 bases not matched to a gene; V was cut back by 6 bases and J by 12 bases. This CDR3 is built from 11 residues. This sample also belongs to another study, concerning T cells of mothers and their children. That paper adds: Using the M1S primer, the second PCR added sample barcodes along with 2-4 random nucleotides.

The rearrangement joins TRBV12-3 or TRBV12-4 to TRBJ1-2; 7 nucleotides align to TRBD1. The clonotype was recovered from a woman aged 40 to 49 in good health. The specimen sequenced was blood. CDR3 DNA sequence: TGTGCCAGCAGGCGCACAGGGGCGGACACCTTC. Protein product: CASRRTGADTF.